This T cell receptor beta chain appears in the sequencing data of a study of cytomegalovirus exposure and HLA in healthy donors. Study-wide results and caveats: From TCR beta sequences, most subjects' HLA-A and HLA-B alleles were reportedly predicted accurately. Researchers catalogued under 200 TCR beta chains as cytomegalovirus-associated.

Details on this clone: Its antigen is still unknown.

Primers for the PCR totalled 60 Vbeta and 13 Jbeta. How the authors handled the data: Later analysis identified 65 million to 80 million unique TCR beta chains, some 10 million shared. Data came from immunoSEQ multiplex PCR; TCRdb stores just in-frame clones and leaves some out. From that table come the V and J calls and clone size; the DNA was used to work out D and trimming. The table has fewer than 140,000 clones, about three quarters seen once. This TCR derives from a woman aged 45-65 years in good health and CMV-seropositive. Sequenced material: PBMCs.

The CDR3 is CASSLPQGVINQPQHF. In nucleotides, the CDR3 is TGTGCCAGCAGTCTCCCTCAGGGGGTAATCAATCAGCCCCAGCATTTT. The chain recombines TRBV28 with TRBJ1-5; the match to TRBD1 covers 7 bases. This CDR3 has 16 amino acids. V was pared by 5 bases and J by 3 bases, with 10 bases of the junction left unmatched. CDR1 is MDHEN, CDR2 SYDVKM, per germline.